Listed below are T cell receptor beta chains from one sample, sequenced in a study of regulatory T cells in long-lasting Graves disease. TCRdb called the multiplex PCR reads again in MiXCR, with one record for every CDR3 protein. The table includes 350,000 to 550,000 distinct CDR3 sequences, approximately 15% detected once. The sample was also reused in another study, on T cells in Graves' hyperthyroidism and ophthalmopathy.

Source: peripheral blood mononuclear cells (PBMCs), taken at new diagnosis, from a patient treated with antithyroid drugs. These receptors all stem from a woman aged 50 to 60 with Graves disease. CDR3s include the opening cysteine and the closing phenylalanine or tryptophan. Each record gives: D gene, clone size, V gene, J gene, CDR3 protein, CDR3 DNA. The D gene is left open where the match is weak. The size field is filled for only some rows; it gives once, few, many or a size class.

D: TRBD2
size: NA
V: TRBV25-1
J: TRBJ2-1
CDR3: CASSDLAENEQFF
DNA: TGTGCCAGCAGTGATCTAGCGGAGAATGAGCAGTTCTTC

D: NA
size: many
V: TRBV6-5
J: TRBJ2-3
CDR3: CASSSPVAASTDTQYF
DNA: TGTGCCAGCAGTTCCCCCGTAGCGGCAAGCACAGATACGCAGTATTTT

D: NA
size: many
V: TRBV2
J: TRBJ2-3
CDR3: CASSERGGDTQYF
DNA: TGTGCCAGCAGTGAAAGGGGTGGTGATACGCAGTATTTT

D: TRBD2
size: few
V: TRBV28
J: TRBJ2-3
CDR3: CASSRERGSPGGADTQYF
DNA: TGTGCCAGCAGTCGTGAGCGGGGTAGTCCCGGCGGCGCAGATACGCAGTATTTT

D: NA
size: many
V: TRBV7-2
J: TRBJ2-3
CDR3: CASSSTGASTDTQYF
DNA: TGTGCCAGCAGCTCTACAGGAGCTAGCACAGATACGCAGTATTTT

D: TRBD2
size: many
V: TRBV12-3/TRBV12-4
J: TRBJ2-1
CDR3: CASSPYSGGPTYNEQFF
DNA: TGTGCCAGCAGCCCCTATTCGGGAGGGCCAACCTACAATGAGCAGTTCTTC

D: TRBD1
size: NA
V: TRBV6-1
J: TRBJ1-2
CDR3: CASSDKAQGYGYTF
DNA: TGTGCCAGCAGTGACAAGGCACAGGGGTATGGCTACACCTTC

D: TRBD1
size: NA
V: TRBV5-5
J: TRBJ1-2
CDR3: CASSWDRVGYTF
DNA: TGTGCCAGCAGCTGGGACAGGGTTGGCTACACCTTC

D: TRBD2
size: NA
V: TRBV29-1
J: TRBJ2-4
CDR3: CSVATLAGDGNIQYF
DNA: TGCAGCGTTGCTACACTAGCGGGAGATGGAAACATTCAGTACTTC

D: TRBD1
size: many
V: TRBV18
J: TRBJ2-5
CDR3: CASSPRTGTETQYF
DNA: TGTGCCAGCTCACCACGGACAGGGACAGAGACCCAGTACTTC

D: NA
size: NA
V: TRBV29-1
J: TRBJ2-2
CDR3: CSVDPREGATGELFF
DNA: TGCAGCGTTGACCCCAGGGAAGGAGCCACCGGGGAGCTGTTTTTT

D: TRBD1
size: many
V: TRBV7-9
J: TRBJ1-2
CDR3: CASSLASGTEYYGYTF
DNA: TGTGCCAGCAGCTTAGCCTCCGGGACAGAATACTATGGCTACACCTTC

D: TRBD1
size: many
V: TRBV29-1
J: TRBJ2-7
CDR3: CSVGAGTDYSYEQYF
DNA: TGCAGCGTTGGGGCCGGGACAGATTACTCCTACGAGCAGTACTTC

D: NA
size: many
V: TRBV5-1
J: TRBJ2-5
CDR3: CASRPPSGETQYF
DNA: TGCGCCAGCAGGCCTCCATCGGGGGAGACCCAGTACTTC

D: TRBD2
size: few
V: TRBV18
J: TRBJ2-5
CDR3: CASLNIAGVQETQYF
DNA: TGTGCCAGCTTAAATATAGCGGGAGTCCAAGAGACCCAGTACTTC

D: NA
size: NA
V: TRBV27
J: TRBJ1-2
CDR3: CASSPQGGLRGYTF
DNA: TGTGCCAGCAGCCCGCAGGGAGGGTTACGGGGCTACACCTTC

D: TRBD1
size: few
V: TRBV7-8
J: TRBJ1-5
CDR3: CASSSRGRDRGNQPQHF
DNA: TGTGCCAGCAGCTCCCGAGGCCGGGACAGGGGCAATCAGCCCCAGCATTTT

D: NA
size: few
V: TRBV12-3/TRBV12-4
J: TRBJ2-5
CDR3: CASNFGAETQYF
DNA: TGTGCCAGCAATTTCGGGGCTGAGACCCAGTACTTC

D: NA
size: few
V: TRBV5-1
J: TRBJ1-6
CDR3: CASSLYGTPTDSPLHF
DNA: TGCGCCAGCAGCCTATATGGGACACCCACGGATTCACCCCTCCACTTT

D: NA
size: many
V: TRBV2
J: TRBJ2-6
CDR3: CASSVQGWAERRSGANVLTF
DNA: TGTGCCAGCAGTGTACAGGGTTGGGCCGAACGACGCTCTGGGGCCAACGTCCTGACTTTC